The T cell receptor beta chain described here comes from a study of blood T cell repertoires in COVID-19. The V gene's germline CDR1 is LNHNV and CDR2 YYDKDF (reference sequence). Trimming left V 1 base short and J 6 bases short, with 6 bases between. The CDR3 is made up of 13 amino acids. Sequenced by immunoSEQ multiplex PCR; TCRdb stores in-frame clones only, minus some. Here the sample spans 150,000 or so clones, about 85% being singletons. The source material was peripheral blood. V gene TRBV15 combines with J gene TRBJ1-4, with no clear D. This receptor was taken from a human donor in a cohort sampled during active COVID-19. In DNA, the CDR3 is TGTGCCACCAGCAGAGTTACGGATGAAAAACTGTTTTTT. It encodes CATSRVTDEKLFF.